The 24 T cell receptor beta chains below all came from one sample that was sequenced in a study of Ad26.COV2.S vaccination and SARS-CoV-2 variants. Treatment: around 19 received Ad26.COV2.S at low or high dose, single or two shots; 5 received placebo; per-sample allocation not given. Collection of the samples took place on day 63 after the first injection of vaccine or placebo. Data came from immunoSEQ multiplex PCR; TCRdb stores just in-frame clones and leaves some out. The data hold more than 300,000 clones, with 80% to 90% observed a single time. Sequencing used peripheral blood, obtained in a trial of Ad26.COV2.S vaccine versus placebo. The receptors shown here come from a person aged 18-65 years who received the Ad26.COV2.S COVID-19 vaccine or a placebo.

The chain combines TRBV10-2 with TRBJ1-6, with 7 bases aligning to TRBD1. Trimming cost V 2 bases and J 11 bases; bases outside gene matches: 6. The CDR3 is 14 amino acids. Germline CDR1 and CDR2: WSHSY and SAAADI. CDR3 coding DNA: TGCGCCAGCAGTGAGCGACAGGGAGGCACACCCCTCCACTTT. This translates into CASSERQGGTPLHF.

The chain is built from TRBV7-9 and TRBJ2-5; 10 bases match TRBD1. The CDR3 extends over 14 amino acids. Germline assignment: CDR1 SEHNR and CDR2 FQNEAQ (reference sequence). V trimming: 4 bases; J trimming: 4 bases; junction bases outside the gene matches: 3. CDR3 bases: TGTGCCAGCAGCTCGGACAGGGGGAGAGAGACCCAGTACTTC. Protein: CASSSDRGRETQYF.

The J gene is TRBJ2-7, the V gene TRBV7-2; D possibly uses TRBD1 or TRBD2 (5 bases each). Trimming took 4 bases from V and 3 from J, leaving 10 bases between them. CDR3 length: 13 residues. CDR1 SGHTA and CDR2 FQGNSA come from the germline V gene. CDR3 loop: CASSWDADYEQYF. The DNA for the CDR3 is TGTGCCAGCAGCTGGGACGCCGACTACGAGCAGTACTTC.

The rearrangement joins TRBV30 to TRBJ1-5; 8 nucleotides align to TRBD1. The CDR3 spans 14 residues. The trim removed 1 base at V and 2 bases at J, leaving 1 base unmatched. Germline V gene sequence: CDR1 GTSNPN, CDR2 SVGIG (reference sequence). This chain's CDR3 is CAWSAQGGNQPQHF. As DNA, the CDR3 is TGTGCCTGGAGTGCACAGGGGGGCAATCAGCCCCAGCATTTT. The full variable domain, its missing parts supplied by reference TRBV30 and TRBJ1-5, is SQTIHQWPATLVQPVGSPLSLECTVEGTSNPNLYWYRQAAGRGLQLLFYSVGIGQISSEVPQNLSASRPQDRQFILSSKKLLLSDSGFYLCAWSAQGGNQPQHFGDGTRLSIL.

J is TRBJ1-5 and V is TRBV28, with D possibly being TRBD1 (5 bases). The CDR3 contains 15 residues. With 6 bases removed from V and 3 bases from J, the gap between germline ends came to 15 bases. Germline V gene lookup returns CDR1 MDHEN and CDR2 SYDVKM. The CDR3: CASRTGAGSNQPQHF. In DNA form, the CDR3 reads TGTGCCAGCAGAACCGGGGCAGGGTCCAATCAGCCCCAGCATTTT.

This clone was detected once. The chain links TRBV4-1 to TRBJ2-3, with a weak D call TRBD1 (5 bases). The CDR3 is made up of 16 amino acids. Germline values: CDR1 MGHRA, CDR2 YSYEKL. V lost 7 bases and J lost 1, with 18 bases in between. CDR3 in amino acids: CASTLLLDTRTDTQYF. The CDR3, as DNA: TGCGCCAGCACCCTCTTGTTGGACACCCGCACAGATACGCAGTATTTT.

This chain connects TRBV29-1 to TRBJ1-2, with 11 bases lining up with TRBD1. This CDR3 is 13 amino acids long. CDR1 and CDR2 from the germline V gene are SQVTM and ANQGSEA. J lost 6 bases, V lost 6 bases, and 6 bases had no gene match. CDR3 loop: CSVARDRGDGYTF. CDR3 nucleotide sequence: TGCAGCGTAGCCCGGGACAGGGGGGATGGCTACACCTTC.

The genes are TRBV28 and TRBJ2-5; 11 bases are shared with TRBD2. The CDR3 is made up of 14 amino acids. V lost 6 bases, J lost 7 bases, and 7 bases stayed unmatched. The V gene's germline CDR1 is MDHEN and CDR2 SYDVKM. CDR3 coding DNA: TGTGCCAGCAGGACTAGCGGGGCTCCAACGACCCAGTACTTC. Translated: CASRTSGAPTTQYF. Full variable domain (outside the CDR3, taken from reference TRBV28 and TRBJ2-5): DVKVTQSSRYLVKRTGEKVFLECVQDMDHENMFWYRQDPGLGLRLIYFSYDVKMKEKGDIPEGYSVSREKKERFSLILESASTNQTSMYLCASRTSGAPTTQYFGPGTRLLVL.

The V gene is TRBV7-2, the J gene TRBJ1-6, with 9 positions matching TRBD1. The V segment lost 5 bases and the J segment 0 bases; nucleotides outside the gene matches: 5. Germline CDR1 SGHTA, CDR2 FQGNSA. This CDR3 has 17 amino acids. The CDR3 region has the DNA TGTGCCAGCAGCGAAGGACAGGGGAGCTCCTATAATTCACCCCTCCACTTT. This translates into CASSEGQGSSYNSPLHF.

The chain carries TRBV3-1 (or the pseudogene TRBV3-2) and TRBJ1-4; maybe TRBD1 (5 bases). Trimming pared 0 bases from V and 5 bases from J, leaving 13 bases between. The CDR3 contains 16 residues. CDR1 is LGHDT and CDR2 is YNNKEL in the germline V gene (reference sequence). CDR3 amino acids: CASSQDFATENEKLFF. CDR3 sequence (DNA): TGTGCCAGCAGCCAAGACTTCGCGACAGAGAATGAAAAACTGTTTTTT.

The chain couples TRBV11-1 to TRBJ2-2; 9 nucleotides match TRBD1. V shed 6 bases, J shed 7 bases, and the junction held 3 bases outside the gene matches. This CDR3 has 13 amino acids. Germline values: CDR1 SGHAT, CDR2 FQDESV (reference sequence). The CDR3 reads CASSRTGDGELFF. The DNA for the CDR3 is TGTGCCAGCAGTCGGACAGGGGACGGGGAGCTGTTTTTT. Variable domain in full (rest from reference TRBV11-1 and TRBJ2-2): EAEVAQSPRYKITEKSQAVAFWCDPISGHATLYWYRQILGQGPELLVQFQDESVVDDSQLPKDRFSAERLKGVDSTLKIQPAELGDSAMYLCASSRTGDGELFFGEGSRLTVL.

The chain carries TRBV7-9 and TRBJ2-2; 9 nucleotides align to TRBD1. Germline V lookup: CDR1 SEHNR, CDR2 FQNEAQ (reference sequence). V was pared by 7 bases and J by 4 bases, with 7 bases of the junction left unmatched. This CDR3 is 15 amino acids long. The CDR3 is CASTFGTGITGELFF. CDR3 DNA: TGTGCCAGCACTTTCGGGACAGGGATCACCGGGGAGCTGTTTTTT.

This chain connects TRBV19 to TRBJ2-3, with 8 bases matching TRBD2. The V gene end was trimmed by 5 bases and the J gene end by 4 bases; junction bases not matched to a gene: 5. Germline-derived CDR1 and CDR2 are LNHDA and SQIVND (reference sequence). The CDR3 length is 14 residues. CDR3 nucleotides: TGTGCCAGTAGTTTCCTAGCGGGCGCAGATACGCAGTATTTT. This codes for CASSFLAGADTQYF.

In this sample, this clone turned up a few times. V is TRBV28 and J is TRBJ2-1; TRBD2 matches at 8 bases. The trim removed 3 bases at V and 8 bases at J, leaving 12 bases unmatched. The CDR3 runs to 16 residues. Germline V gene sequence: CDR1 MDHEN, CDR2 SYDVKM. Written as DNA, the CDR3 is TGTGCCAGCAGTTTTCAGGGGTACGGGAGGGCCGATGAGCAGTTCTTC. It is translated as CASSFQGYGRADEQFF.

The CDR3 reads CASSVSAGAVQETQYF. DNA for the CDR3: TGCGCCAGCAGCGTTTCAGCGGGCGCGGTTCAAGAGACCCAGTACTTC. The rearrangement uses TRBV5-1 and TRBJ2-5; tentative D call: TRBD2 (6 bases). This CDR3 has 16 residues. CDR1 is SGHRS, CDR2 YFSETQ, per germline. The V end lost 4 bases, the J end lost 2 bases, and 18 bases lay between the germline ends. Full variable domain (outside the CDR3, taken from reference TRBV5-1 and TRBJ2-5): KAGVTQTPRYLIKTRGQQVTLSCSPISGHRSVSWYQQTPGQGLQFLFEYFSETQRNKGNFPGRFSGRQFSNSRSEMNVSTLELGDSALYLCASSVSAGAVQETQYFGPGTRLLVL.

The chain is built from TRBV2 and TRBJ2-1, with 12 nucleotides matching TRBD2. CDR1 SNHLY and CDR2 FYNNEI come from the germline V gene. The length of the CDR3 is 12 residues. V lost 6 bases to trimming and J lost 13 bases; unmatched junction nucleotides: 4. The CDR3 reads CASRTTSGGQFF. DNA for the CDR3: TGTGCCAGCAGAACGACTAGCGGGGGACAGTTCTTC.

The chain couples TRBV19 to TRBJ2-6; D may correspond to TRBD1 or TRBD2 (5 bases each). Germline V CDR1 and CDR2: LNHDA, SQIVND (reference sequence). This CDR3 comprises 18 residues. V was trimmed by 2 bases and J by 0 bases, leaving 14 bases between them. The CDR3 here is CASSINGAGPSGANVLTF. The CDR3 bases are TGTGCCAGTAGTATAAACGGGGCAGGGCCCTCTGGGGCCAACGTCCTGACTTTC.

J is TRBJ2-2 and V is TRBV2; 9 bases align to TRBD1. V lost 8 bases and J lost 5; bases outside the gene matches: 6. The CDR3 covers 14 residues. Germline CDR1 and CDR2: SNHLY and FYNNEI. This CDR3 is CASRDRVRTGELFF. CDR3 nucleotides: TGTGCCAGCCGGGACAGGGTTCGTACCGGGGAGCTGTTTTTT.

This clone was detected only a few times. The rearrangement links TRBV5-1 to TRBJ2-1, with D perhaps matching TRBD1 (5 bases). In germline, CDR1 is SGHRS, CDR2 YFSETQ. The CDR3 consists of 15 residues. V shed 1 base and J shed 2 bases, with 10 bases lying between them. In nucleotides, the CDR3 is TGCGCCAGCAGCTTGCAGGGTCCGCCCTACAATGAGCAGTTCTTC. Protein sequence: CASSLQGPPYNEQFF.

J is TRBJ1-5 and V is TRBV7-9; D not resolved. Between the trimmed V and J ends, which lost 6 bases and 4 bases, there was a span of 13 bases. Germline-derived CDR1 and CDR2 are SEHNR and FQNEAQ (reference sequence). CDR3 size: 14 residues. The CDR3 region has the DNA TGTGCCAGCAGTTCCTACGGGATTAATCAGCCCCAGCATTTT. Translating it yields CASSSYGINQPQHF.

The chain combines TRBV6-2 or TRBV6-3 with TRBJ2-1, with a weak D call TRBD1 (6 bases). The length of the CDR3 is 14 residues. Germline-derived CDR1 and CDR2 are MNHEY and SVGEGT. V lost 3 bases to trimming and J lost 4 bases, with 10 bases between them. The CDR3 sequence is CASSYFGQYNEQFF. The CDR3 coding sequence is TGTGCCAGCAGTTATTTTGGACAGTACAATGAGCAGTTCTTC.

The gene calls are TRBV29-1 and TRBJ1-1; D unclear. The CDR3 loop spans 13 amino acids. The germline V gene has CDR1 SQVTM and CDR2 ANQGSEA. Trimming left V 3 bases short and J 3 bases short, with 11 bases between. This CDR3 reads CSVEGSGHTEAFF. The CDR3 DNA is TGCAGCGTTGAGGGGAGCGGGCACACTGAAGCTTTCTTT.

This chain uses TRBV10-3 with TRBJ2-2; a weak D match, TRBD1 (6 bases). V dropped 6 bases and J dropped 1 base, with 9 bases sitting between them. The germline V gene encodes CDR1 ENHRY and CDR2 SYGVKD. This CDR3 spans 14 amino acids. The chain's CDR3 is CAIRRDMNTGELFF. The DNA for the CDR3 is TGTGCCATCAGACGGGACATGAACACCGGGGAGCTGTTTTTT.

The J gene is TRBJ1-2, the V gene TRBV28, with 7 nucleotides matching TRBD1. J gave up 2 bases and V 5 bases, and 11 bases lay outside the gene matches. CDR1 MDHEN and CDR2 SYDVKM come from the germline V gene. This CDR3 has 16 amino acids. CDR3 amino acids: CASSPAGQKINYGYTF. For the CDR3, the DNA is TGTGCCAGCAGTCCCGCGGGACAGAAGATCAACTATGGCTACACCTTC.